The rows below give T cell receptor beta chains drawn from one sample of a study of CD8 T cells in ankylosing spondylitis. TCRdb independently ran MiXCR on the 5' RACE reads; one entry per CDR3 protein. The profile shows roughly 440,000 distinct CDR3 sequences, roughly 18% of them singletons. Sequences were obtained from blood, either unsorted or a sorted T cell fraction (not recorded which). These receptors all stem from a male donor with ankylosing spondylitis. The CDR3 runs from the conserved cysteine through the conserved F or W. Each record gives: V gene, CDR3 length, D gene, clone size, J gene, CDR3 DNA, CDR3 protein. A D gene is named only where the DNA matches it firmly. Rows give clone size only sometimes, using once, few, many, or a class for an expanded clone.

>TRBV5-1|15|TRBD1|many|TRBJ1-6
TGCGCCAGCAGCGGCGGACAGGGCTATAATTCACCCCTCCACTTT
CASSGGQGYNSPLHF
>TRBV5-1|15|-|few|TRBJ1-1
TGCGCCAGCAGCTCTCATGGACAGATGAACACTGAAGCTTTCTTT
CASSSHGQMNTEAFF
>TRBV12-3/TRBV12-4|18|TRBD2|-|TRBJ2-7
TGTGCCAGCAGTTTAAGAGGGGCGGCTAGCGGGAGGGCCTACGAGCAGTACTTC
CASSLRGAASGRAYEQYF
>TRBV20-1|14|-|-|TRBJ2-5
TGCAGTGCTAGGCGTTTAGGTGTCCAAGAGACCCAGTACTTC
CSARRLGVQETQYF
>TRBV11-3|16|TRBD1|-|TRBJ2-2
TGTGCCAGCAGCTCGGGACAGCAAAAGAACACCGGGGAGCTGTTTTTT
CASSSGQQKNTGELFF
>TRBV14|15|TRBD2|few|TRBJ2-5
TGTGCCAGCAGCCGACGGACGCCCGGGAGGGAGACCCAGTACTTC
CASSRRTPGRETQYF
>TRBV5-1|15|-|-|TRBJ1-6
TGCGCCAGCAGCTTGGCCGGGGCTATTTATTCACCCCTCCACTTT
CASSLAGAIYSPLHF
>TRBV19|12|-|few|TRBJ1-1
TGTGCCAGTAGCTCACCTGCCACTGAAGCTTTCTTT
CASSSPATEAFF
>TRBV30|11|-|-|TRBJ1-2
TGTGCCTGGAACGACAACCTTGGCTACACCTTC
CAWNDNLGYTF
>TRBV24-1|12|-|-|TRBJ2-1
TGTGCCACCAGTGATTGGTCGGAAGAGCAGTTCTTC
CATSDWSEEQFF
>TRBV9|15|TRBD1|-|TRBJ1-1
TGTGCCAGCAGCTCTTGGACAGGGAAGAACACTGAAGCTTTCTTT
CASSSWTGKNTEAFF
>TRBV24-1|16|TRBD1|-|TRBJ2-3
TGTGCCACCAGCAGGACAGGGGCTGTCTCCACAGATACGCAGTATTTT
CATSRTGAVSTDTQYF
>TRBV24-1|11|-|-|TRBJ1-2
TGCGCCAACCCTGTCGGCTATGGCTACACCTTC
CANPVGYGYTF
>TRBV7-2|14|-|-|TRBJ1-6
TGTGCCAGCAGCTTAGTGGCAGAGAATTCACCCCTCCACTTT
CASSLVAENSPLHF
>TRBV20-1|15|-|many|TRBJ2-2
TGCAGTGCCCCCACCGGGACGGCGAACACCGGGGAGCTGTTTTTT
CSAPTGTANTGELFF
>TRBV10-1|14|-|-|TRBJ1-5
TGCGCCAGCGGGTCGGGTCTTCAGAATCAGCCCCAGCATTTT
CASGSGLQNQPQHF
>TRBV6-5|13|-|many|TRBJ2-5
TGTGCCAGCAGTTACGCGCAGGGGGAGACCCAGTACTTC
CASSYAQGETQYF
>TRBV6-2/TRBV6-3|15|TRBD1|few|TRBJ2-7
TGTGCCAGCAGCCGAACCGGGACAGGTCCCTACGAGCAGTACTTC
CASSRTGTGPYEQYF
>TRBV28|14|TRBD2|-|TRBJ2-7
TGTGCCAGCAGTCCTTCGGGGGGGCGATACGAGCAGTACTTC
CASSPSGGRYEQYF
>TRBV5-1|16|TRBD1|few|TRBJ1-6
TGCGCCAGCAGCTCAAACAGGGGGCAGGGGAATTCACCCCTCCACTTT
CASSSNRGQGNSPLHF
>TRBV10-3|15|-|few|TRBJ1-5
TGTGCCATCAGTGAGGCCCGGGGAGGGAATCAGCCCCAGCATTTT
CAISEARGGNQPQHF
>TRBV7-8|15|TRBD2|many|TRBJ2-7
TGTGCCAGCAGGGCGACTAGCGGGAACTACTACGAGCAGTACTTC
CASRATSGNYYEQYF
>TRBV3-1|14|-|-|TRBJ1-1
TGTGCCAGCAGCCAAGAACCGAAGGATGCTGAAGCTTTCTTT
CASSQEPKDAEAFF
>TRBV7-3|14|-|-|TRBJ2-5
TGTGCCAGCAGCTTACGAAGCGCTCAAGAGACCCAGTACTTC
CASSLRSAQETQYF
>TRBV5-1|16|-|-|TRBJ1-2
TGCGCCAGCAGCTTGGGTGGAGACAGAGCCAACTATGGCTACACCTTC
CASSLGGDRANYGYTF
>TRBV5-6|17|TRBD1|-|TRBJ1-2
TGTGCCAGCAGCTTGGCCTCAGGACAGGCAATAAACTATGGCTACACCTTC
CASSLASGQAINYGYTF
>TRBV5-4|15|TRBD1|-|TRBJ2-6
TGTGCCAGCAGCCCGACAGGGCCAGGGGCCAACGTCCTGACTTTC
CASSPTGPGANVLTF
>TRBV29-1|12|-|-|TRBJ2-7
TGCAGCGTTAGTGCGGAGACCTACGAGCAGTACTTC
CSVSAETYEQYF
>TRBV9|15|-|-|TRBJ2-3
TGTGCCAGCAGCGTAGGGTTCGGGAGCACAGATACGCAGTATTTT
CASSVGFGSTDTQYF
>TRBV7-3|13|-|many|TRBJ2-1
TGTGCCAGCAGCACTGACACCTACAATGAGCAGTTCTTC
CASSTDTYNEQFF
>TRBV2|15|-|-|TRBJ1-3
TGTGCCAGCAGGGGCTTAAGTAACTCTGGAAACACCATATATTTT
CASRGLSNSGNTIYF
>TRBV30|12|-|-|TRBJ1-1
TGTGCCTGGAGCGGGCTAGTGGGTCGTGCTTTCTTT
CAWSGLVGRAFF
>TRBV5-5|13|-|few|TRBJ1-5
TGTGCCAGCAGCTTGGGAGCAGTTCAGCCCCAGCATTTT
CASSLGAVQPQHF
>TRBV3-1|12|-|few|TRBJ2-1
TGTGCCAGCAGCCCCCGGTCCCGCGAGCAGTTCTTC
CASSPRSREQFF
>TRBV28|11|-|-|TRBJ2-3
TGTGCCAGCAGGCAGGGGTATACGCAGTATTTT
CASRQGYTQYF
>TRBV9|15|TRBD2|-|TRBJ2-7
TGTGCCAGCAGCGTACGGGCTAGCGGGGGATACGAGCAGTACTTC
CASSVRASGGYEQYF
>TRBV5-1|15|TRBD2|-|TRBJ2-3
TGCGCCAGCAGTCCATACGGGGGGGCTCCCGATACGCAGTATTTT
CASSPYGGAPDTQYF
>TRBV12-3/TRBV12-4|13|-|few|TRBJ1-1
TGTGCCAGCAGTGAACAAAAATTCTCTGAAGCTTTCTTT
CASSEQKFSEAFF
>TRBV28|15|-|-|TRBJ2-2
TGTGCCAGCAGGACGGACAAGACGAACACCGGGGAGCTGTTTTTT
CASRTDKTNTGELFF
>TRBV10-2|14|TRBD1|-|TRBJ1-2
TGCGCCAGCAGGGAGACCAGGGGGCCGTATGGCTACACCTTC
CASRETRGPYGYTF
>TRBV7-2|14|-|-|TRBJ2-7
TGTGCCAGCAGTAAAAGGGCAGGGACCTACGAGCAGTACTTC
CASSKRAGTYEQYF
>TRBV11-2|15|-|-|TRBJ1-5
TGTGCCAGCAGCTTAGATCGGCAGGGGAATCAGCCCCAGCATTTT
CASSLDRQGNQPQHF
>TRBV5-5|14|-|once|TRBJ1-1
TGTGCCAGCAGCTGGCAGTCCCTGAACACTGAAGCTTTCTTT
CASSWQSLNTEAFF
>TRBV30|15|-|-|TRBJ2-7
TGTGCCTGGAGTGTATCGGGGGTAGGTCGCTACGAGCAGTACTTC
CAWSVSGVGRYEQYF
>TRBV20-1|14|-|many|TRBJ2-4
TGCAGTGCAAGCATCGGGGGGCAAAGGAACATTCAGTACTTC
CSASIGGQRNIQYF
>TRBV18|14|TRBD1|few|TRBJ2-2
TGTGCCAGCTCACAGGGGGCGTCCGGCGGGGAGCTGTTTTTT
CASSQGASGGELFF
>TRBV12-3/TRBV12-4|13|-|many|TRBJ1-2
TGTGCCAGCAGTAAACAGGGAAACTATGGCTACACCTTC
CASSKQGNYGYTF
>TRBV20-1|14|-|-|TRBJ2-1
TGCAGTGCTAGCCGGTCGAGCTCCTACAATGAGCAGTTCTTC
CSASRSSSYNEQFF
>TRBV5-1|14|-|few|TRBJ2-7
TGCGCCAGCAGCTTGGCCGGGGAACAAAGCGAGCAGTACTTC
CASSLAGEQSEQYF
>TRBV29-1|14|-|few|TRBJ2-1
TGCAGCGTCAAGGCGGGGCCAGCGTACAATGAGCAGTTCTTC
CSVKAGPAYNEQFF
>TRBV20-1|15|TRBD1|few|TRBJ1-5
TGCAGTGCCAGGGGGGACAGGGGAAGCAATCAGCCCCAGCATTTT
CSARGDRGSNQPQHF
>TRBV10-3|15|-|few|TRBJ2-1
TGTGCCATCAGTGAGTCGCTAGGTGGGGTCCGGGAGCAGTTCTTC
CAISESLGGVREQFF
>TRBV4-1|17|-|few|TRBJ2-3
TGCGCCAGCAGCCAAGAAAAGTCGGCGGAGATTTTGAATACGCAGTATTTT
CASSQEKSAEILNTQYF
>TRBV30|16|-|-|TRBJ1-1
TGTGCCTGGAGTTCCCTGCGGGTTGCGGAGAGCACTGAAGCTTTCTTT
CAWSSLRVAESTEAFF